Below, 15 T cell receptor beta chains from the same sample are listed, as sequenced in a study of blood T cell repertoires in COVID-19. TCRdb's copy holds only in-frame clones and misses some; the assay was immunoSEQ multiplex PCR. The sample yields approximately 230,000 clones, just under 85% seen once. What was sequenced was PBMCs or T cells enriched from blood (not recorded which). These receptors all stem from a man between 40 and 49 years old who had recovered from COVID-19.

J is TRBJ1-1 and V is TRBV19; TRBD1 is a possible D gene (5 bases). Trimming stripped 9 bases from V and 5 bases from J, with 16 bases between. The length of the CDR3 is 13 residues. CDR1 LNHDA and CDR2 SQIVND come from the germline V gene (reference sequence). CDR3 loop: CASSGGKWTEAFF. The DNA of the CDR3 is TGTGCCAGCTCGGGGGGAAAGTGGACTGAAGCTTTCTTT.

CDR3 nucleotide sequence: TGTGCCAGTAGTATAGGAGCAGGACAAGAGACCCAGTACTTC. This encodes CASSIGAGQETQYF. The chain links TRBV19 to TRBJ2-5; D uncertain. Germline V gives CDR1 LNHDA, CDR2 SQIVND (reference sequence). V was shortened by 1 base and J by 2 bases, with 8 bases between the two germline ends. The length of the CDR3 is 14 residues.

This chain links TRBV7-2 with TRBJ1-5, with 7 positions matching TRBD1. Germline CDR1 is SGHTA and CDR2 is FQGNSA. After removal of 5 bases from V and 2 bases from J, the junction contained 3 bases not matched to a gene. The CDR3 runs 14 residues. CDR3 DNA: TGTGCCAGCAGCGTCGGGACAGGCAATCAGCCCCAGCATTTT. It yields the protein CASSVGTGNQPQHF.

This clone was observed at least ten times. The chain couples TRBV7-2 to TRBJ1-2, with TRBD1 matching over 11 bases. This CDR3 is 14 amino acids long. Germline CDR1 SGHTA, CDR2 FQGNSA. V shed 5 bases and J 7 bases; nucleotides not matched to a gene: 6. The CDR3 reads CASSPDRGLFGYTF. The CDR3 DNA follows: TGTGCCAGCAGCCCGGACAGGGGGCTTTTTGGCTACACCTTC.

J is TRBJ1-3 and V is TRBV11-2; tentative D call: TRBD1 (5 bases). V lost 1 base and J 4 bases, leaving 14 bases between the germline ends. CDR1 and CDR2 from the germline V gene are SGHAT and FQNNGV. CDR3 size: 16 residues. The DNA of the CDR3 is TGTGCCAGCAGCTTAGCTGCGGGGCAGGGCGGAAACACCATATATTTT. Its translation is CASSLAAGQGGNTIYF.

CDR3 sequence: CASSQRNPTTGDSGNTIYF. The DNA for the CDR3 is TGCGCCAGCAGCCAAAGGAACCCTACTACAGGGGACTCTGGAAACACCATATATTTT. J is TRBJ1-3 and V is TRBV4-1; 7 bases match TRBD1. Germline loops: CDR1 MGHRA, CDR2 YSYEKL. V was pared by 2 bases and J by 0 bases, with 13 bases of the junction left unmatched. The CDR3 extends over 19 amino acids.

The chain carries TRBV7-2 and TRBJ1-1, with TRBD1 as a possible D gene (5 bases). Trimming shortened V by 4 bases and J by 0 bases, and 12 bases separated the two germline ends. The CDR3 is 15 residues long. From germline, CDR1 is SGHTA and CDR2 FQGNSA. The CDR3 nucleotides read TGTGCCAGCAGCTCGCTAGGACACCTGAACACTGAAGCTTTCTTT. Amino acid sequence: CASSSLGHLNTEAFF.

The chain combines TRBV5-1 with TRBJ1-5, with TRBD1 matching over 7 bases. Germline CDR1 and CDR2: SGHRS and YFSETQ. The CDR3 totals 15 residues. V gave up 0 bases and J gave up 5 bases; unmatched junction bases: 5. The CDR3 bases are TGCGCCAGCAGCTTGGACAGGGGAAAAGATCAGCCCCAGCATTTT. Protein sequence: CASSLDRGKDQPQHF.

This clone came up a few times. The genes are TRBV5-1 and TRBJ2-7; D is perhaps TRBD2 (6 bases). CDR1 is SGHRS and CDR2 is YFSETQ in the germline V gene. Trimming took 2 bases from V and 0 from J, leaving 12 bases between them. The CDR3 sequence is 15 residues long. CDR3 in DNA: TGCGCCAGCAGCTTAGGTGGGGGGAACTCCTACGAGCAGTACTTC. Residues: CASSLGGGNSYEQYF.

The chain couples TRBV28 to TRBJ1-4, with 10 bases identical to TRBD1. The CDR3 contains 16 residues. The germline gives CDR1 MDHEN, CDR2 SYDVKM. The V gene end was trimmed by 6 bases and the J gene end by 6 bases; junction bases not matched to a gene: 10. In DNA, the CDR3 is TGTGCCAGCAGGTCCGGGACAGGGGCGCTATATGAAAAACTGTTTTTT. Protein product: CASRSGTGALYEKLFF.

The chain has TRBV3-1 (or the pseudogene TRBV3-2) and TRBJ1-2, with D hard to call. Looked up from germline, CDR1 is LGHDT and CDR2 is YNNKEL (reference sequence). The germline V and J ends were trimmed by 4 bases and 4 bases, with 16 bases remaining between them. The CDR3 is made up of 15 amino acids. Written as DNA, the CDR3 is TGTGCCAGCAGCCTCAGAGGGCAGTTTTCCTATGGCTACACCTTC. Translating gives CASSLRGQFSYGYTF.

The V call is TRBV28, the J call TRBJ1-2; perhaps TRBD1 as D (5 bases). CDR1 and CDR2 (germline): MDHEN, SYDVKM. CDR3 length: 13 amino acids. V lost 7 bases, J lost 4 bases, and 13 bases lay in between. The CDR3 nucleotides read TGTGCCAGCACCCCTTCGACAGCCTATGGCTACACCTTC. Its protein is CASTPSTAYGYTF.

This clone was seen a few times. V and J are TRBV2 and TRBJ2-7; possibly TRBD2 for D (6 bases). Per germline, CDR1 SNHLY and CDR2 FYNNEI. There are 12 residues in the CDR3. V lost 8 bases and J 1 base, leaving 9 bases between the germline ends. CDR3 loop: CASAGPSYEQYF. Here the CDR3 DNA reads TGTGCCAGCGCGGGGCCGTCCTACGAGCAGTACTTC.

This sequence joins TRBV29-1 and TRBJ2-7; TRBD2 agrees at 7 bases. Germline-derived CDR1 and CDR2 are SQVTM and ANQGSEA. The J segment lost 0 bases and the V segment lost 5 bases, leaving 16 bases of the junction unmatched. The CDR3 has 17 residues. CDR3 sequence: CSVFGATIRGGSYEQYF. The CDR3 nucleotides are TGCAGCGTTTTCGGGGCCACTATCCGCGGGGGCTCCTACGAGCAGTACTTC.

The chain couples TRBV7-9 to TRBJ2-1; TRBD1 or TRBD2 may be the D gene (5 bases each). Germline assignment: CDR1 SEHNR and CDR2 FQNEAQ (reference sequence). Trimming pared 5 bases from V and 5 bases from J, leaving 10 bases between. This CDR3 has 13 amino acids. CDR3 sequence: CASSRDGNNEQFF. CDR3 coding DNA: TGTGCCAGCAGCAGGGACGGGAACAATGAGCAGTTCTTC. Full variable domain (rest looked up from reference TRBV7-9 and TRBJ2-1): DTGVSQNPRHKITKRGQNVTFRCDPISEHNRLYWYRQTLGQGPEFLTYFQNEAQLEKSRLLSDRFSAERPKGSFSTLEIQRTEQGDSAMYLCASSRDGNNEQFFGPGTRLTVL.